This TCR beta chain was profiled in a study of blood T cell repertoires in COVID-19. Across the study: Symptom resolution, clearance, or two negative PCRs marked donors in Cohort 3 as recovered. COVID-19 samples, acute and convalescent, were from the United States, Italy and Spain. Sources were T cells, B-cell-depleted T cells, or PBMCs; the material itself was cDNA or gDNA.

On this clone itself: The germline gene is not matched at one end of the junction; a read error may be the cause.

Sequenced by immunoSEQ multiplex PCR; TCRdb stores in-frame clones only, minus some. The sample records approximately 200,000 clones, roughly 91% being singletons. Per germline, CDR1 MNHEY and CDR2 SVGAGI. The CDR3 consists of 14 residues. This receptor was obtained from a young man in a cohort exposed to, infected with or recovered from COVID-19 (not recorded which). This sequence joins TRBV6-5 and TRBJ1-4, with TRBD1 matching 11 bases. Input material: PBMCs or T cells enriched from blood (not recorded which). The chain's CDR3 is CTSSYGTGGEKLFF. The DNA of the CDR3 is TGTACCAGCAGTTACGGGACAGGGGGTGAAAAACTGTTTTTT.